A selection of T cell receptor beta chains follows, all from one sample in a study of blood T cells in healthy people across ages. TCRdb reanalysed the 5' RACE reads using MiXCR and keeps one entry per CDR3 protein. The profile shows 1.5 million to 2 million distinct CDR3 sequences, about two fifths of them singletons. Sequenced sample: blood. Receptors originate from a human donor in good health. Both conserved end residues are part of each CDR3. A D gene is named only where the DNA matches it firmly. Not every row has a clone size; where given, it reads once, few, many or a size class.

>TRBV20-1|TRBD2|many|TRBJ2-3
TGCAGTGCTAGTAGCGGGGGTGGAGATACGCAGTATTTT
CSASSGGGDTQYF
>TRBV2|TRBD1|-|TRBJ1-1
TGTGCCAGCAGTCGATCCGGACAGGGCATGAACACTGAAGCTTTCTTT
CASSRSGQGMNTEAFF
>TRBV20-1|TRBD1|few|TRBJ2-5
TGCAGTGCTATACCGGGACAGAAACAAGAGACCCAGTACTTC
CSAIPGQKQETQYF
>TRBV5-6|TRBD1|once|TRBJ1-5
TGTGCCAGCAGCTTGTGGACAGGGAATATTGGTCAGCCCCAGCATTTT
CASSLWTGNIGQPQHF
>TRBV27|-|-|TRBJ2-3
TGTACCAGCAGCACCACAGATACGCAGTATTTT
CTSSTTDTQYF
>TRBV7-9|-|-|TRBJ2-5
TGTGCCAGCAGGACCGACAGGTCTCAAGAGACCCAGTACTTC
CASRTDRSQETQYF
>TRBV11-2|TRBD1|-|TRBJ2-1
TGTGCCAGCAGCCCCCGACAGGGGAGAATTTGGTCCTACAATGAGCAGTTCTTC
CASSPRQGRIWSYNEQFF
>TRBV4-2|TRBD1|-|TRBJ2-7
TGTGCCAGCAGCGTCTCCGGGACAGGGGCCTACGAGCAGTACTTC
CASSVSGTGAYEQYF
>TRBV20-1|-|few|TRBJ2-1
TGCAGTGCTAGAGATCAACGGCAGCACAATGAGCAGTTCTTC
CSARDQRQHNEQFF
>TRBV12-3/TRBV12-4|TRBD1|few|TRBJ2-7
TGTGCCAGCAGTTGGGCGGTCGGACAGGGCCACGAGCAGTACTTC
CASSWAVGQGHEQYF
>TRBV25-1|-|few|TRBJ2-3
TGTGCCAGCACAACCGGGTCCCCGACTGTATACTACACAGATACGCAGTATTTT
CASTTGSPTVYYTDTQYF
>TRBV4-1|-|-|TRBJ2-7
TGCGCCAGCAGCGCAACCCCCGGGGTTTTGGGGTTCTACGAGCAGTACTTC
CASSATPGVLGFYEQYF
>TRBV18|-|-|TRBJ1-2
TGTGCCAGCTCACCTTGGGACCGCTACAGCTACACCTTC
CASSPWDRYSYTF
>TRBV6-6|TRBD1|few|TRBJ1-2
TGTGCCAGCAACAGACAGGGAGGGAGGAGGAATGGCTACACCTTC
CASNRQGGRRNGYTF
>TRBV7-9|-|few|TRBJ2-3
TGTGCCAGCGCACCCGTAAAATCCACAGATACGCAGTATTTT
CASAPVKSTDTQYF
>TRBV9|-|few|TRBJ1-2
TGTGCCAGCAGCAGCTTTGCGGTTGCTAACTATGGCTACACCTTC
CASSSFAVANYGYTF
>TRBV2|-|-|TRBJ2-1
TGTGCCACCACGGGACGTCATAACAATGAGCAGTTCTTC
CATTGRHNNEQFF
>TRBV12-3/TRBV12-4|-|-|TRBJ2-7
TGTGCCAGCAGTGTCGGGGCCTACGAGCAGTACTTC
CASSVGAYEQYF
>TRBV7-9|-|-|TRBJ2-1
TGTGCCAGCAGCTTAGCGCACCCCAATGAGCAGTTCTTC
CASSLAHPNEQFF
>TRBV7-2|-|-|TRBJ2-5
TGTGCCAGCAGCACACAAAAATATGACCGAACCCGGGGAGAGACCCAGTACTTC
CASSTQKYDRTRGETQYF
>TRBV7-2|-|-|TRBJ1-2
TGTGCCAGCAGCTTAAGTACGGGGGGTTATGCTAACTATGGCTACACCTTC
CASSLSTGGYANYGYTF
>TRBV6-5|-|few|TRBJ1-2
TGTGCCAGCAGCCATCCAGGGGTATATGGCTACACCTTC
CASSHPGVYGYTF
>TRBV7-2|TRBD2|few|TRBJ2-5
TGTGCCAGCAGCTTCGGCGGGGGGGCCGGGCAAGAGACCCAGTACTTC
CASSFGGGAGQETQYF
>TRBV10-3|-|many|TRBJ2-5
TGTGCCATCAGCCAGCCTATGGAGACCCAGTACTTC
CAISQPMETQYF
>TRBV29-1|TRBD1|few|TRBJ1-1
TGCAGCGTTGCAGGGGGCGATTCGGAAACTGAAGCTTTCTTT
CSVAGGDSETEAFF
>TRBV2|-|-|TRBJ2-7
TGTGCCAGCAGTGGCGGGGGACAGACAATTTTCGAGCAGTACTTC
CASSGGGQTIFEQYF
>TRBV20-1|-|-|TRBJ2-2
TGCAGTGCTAGGGACGAGGGGGGCGTGAACACCGGGGAGCTGTTTTTT
CSARDEGGVNTGELFF
>TRBV6-4|-|-|TRBJ2-3
TGTGCCAGCAGGGAAATAGGGGGAGATACGCAGTATTTT
CASREIGGDTQYF
>TRBV4-3|TRBD1|few|TRBJ1-2
TGCGCCAGCAGCCAAGATAGGGGCAGGGGGCTCGATGGCTACACCTTC
CASSQDRGRGLDGYTF
>TRBV27|-|few|TRBJ1-2
TGTGCCAGCAAGAACGACGGAGGGGCCGGCTACACCTTC
CASKNDGGAGYTF
>TRBV6-1|-|-|TRBJ1-4
TGTGCCAGCAGTGAGGAAAGGTTGGATGAAAAACTGTTTTTT
CASSEERLDEKLFF
>TRBV6-5|TRBD2|-|TRBJ2-3
TGTGCCAGCAGTTACTCTAGACTAGCGGGGGCCCAGGGGAATACGCAGTATTTT
CASSYSRLAGAQGNTQYF
>TRBV4-3|-|few|TRBJ2-7
TGCGCCAGCAGCCAATACGGACCGGGTTACGAGCAGTACTTC
CASSQYGPGYEQYF
>TRBV20-1|-|once|TRBJ2-5
TGCAGTGGAAGGGGCCTGCAAGAGACCCAGTACTTC
CSGRGLQETQYF
>TRBV20-1|TRBD1|-|TRBJ2-7
TGCAGTGTTTCGGACAGGGTCCCCTACGAGCAGTACTTC
CSVSDRVPYEQYF
>TRBV7-8|-|-|TRBJ1-2
TGTGCCAGCAGCGTGACGAACTGGGGGGATACCAACTATGGCTACACCTTC
CASSVTNWGDTNYGYTF
>TRBV9|TRBD2|few|TRBJ2-7
TGTGCCAGCAGCCTGGGGACTAGCGGAGCTAGGGAGCAGTACTTC
CASSLGTSGAREQYF
>TRBV12-3/TRBV12-4|-|few|TRBJ1-2
TGTGCCAGCAGTCGACCGGGACACGGGAACTATGGCTACACCTTC
CASSRPGHGNYGYTF
>TRBV25-1|TRBD2|-|TRBJ2-2
TGTGCCAGCAGTGAATTTTTCGGGGGGGGCCAACCGAACACCGGGGAGCTGTTTTTT
CASSEFFGGGQPNTGELFF
>TRBV7-9|-|few|TRBJ2-7
TGTGCCAGCAGCTTAGGAATAAGGTCCTACGAGCAGTACTTC
CASSLGIRSYEQYF
>TRBV18|-|-|TRBJ1-1
TGTGCCAGCTCAATAGAAGTCCAGTCGAACACTGAAGCTTTCTTT
CASSIEVQSNTEAFF
>TRBV29-1|TRBD1|-|TRBJ1-2
TGCAGCGTCGCGACAGGGGAGGTTGGCTACACCTTC
CSVATGEVGYTF
>TRBV20-1|-|-|TRBJ1-2
TGCAGTGCTCTAGCTGCTGATGGCTACACCTTC
CSALAADGYTF
>TRBV4-3|TRBD2|-|TRBJ2-3
TGCGCCAGCAGCCAAGAAGGGAGGGGTCTGGATACGCAGTATTTT
CASSQEGRGLDTQYF
>TRBV7-8|TRBD2|few|TRBJ2-5
TGTGCCAGCAGAACCTGGACTAGCGGGAACCAAGAGACCCAGTACTTC
CASRTWTSGNQETQYF
>TRBV20-1|-|-|TRBJ2-4
TGCAGTGCTATAATCGAAGCCAAAAACATTCAGTACTTC
CSAIIEAKNIQYF
>TRBV7-2|-|-|TRBJ1-2
TGTGCCAGCAGCTTAGCGAACGGGCTCTGGATTGGCTACACCTTC
CASSLANGLWIGYTF
>TRBV6-1|TRBD2|few|TRBJ2-5
TGTGCCAGCAGTGGTCTAGCGGGGGTAAACCAAGAGACCCAGTACTTC
CASSGLAGVNQETQYF
>TRBV29-1|TRBD1|few|TRBJ1-2
TGCAGCGTCTATCCGGGACAGGGATATGGCTACACCTTC
CSVYPGQGYGYTF
>TRBV30|TRBD1|once|TRBJ1-6
TGTGCCTGGAGACACCGGGACAGGGGGAATTCACCCCTCCACTTT
CAWRHRDRGNSPLHF
>TRBV7-8|TRBD2|few|TRBJ2-1
TGTGCCAGCAGCTTAGGGACTAGCGTTGGTTATGAGCAGTTCTTC
CASSLGTSVGYEQFF
>TRBV20-1|-|-|TRBJ1-2
TGCAGTGCTAGAACAGCCAGGTGGGGGGGCTACACCTTC
CSARTARWGGYTF
>TRBV20-1|-|once|TRBJ2-7
TGCAGTGCTAGAGAGGGGACGAGCTCCTACGAGCAGTACTTC
CSAREGTSSYEQYF
>TRBV20-1|-|many|TRBJ2-6
TGCAGTGCTACAGGGGGGGGCTCTGGGGCCAACGTCCTGACTTTC
CSATGGGSGANVLTF
>TRBV6-2/TRBV6-3|-|-|TRBJ2-7
TGTGCCAGCAGTAATCGTGTCGACGAGCAGTACTTC
CASSNRVDEQYF